This T cell receptor beta chain was profiled in a study of early T cells in non-severe SARS-CoV-2 infection. V shed 4 bases and J shed 3 bases, with 12 bases lying between them. There are 13 residues in the CDR3. Germline V CDR1 and CDR2: SQVTM, ANQGSEA. One entry per CDR3 protein, called by TCRdb with MiXCR from the 5' RACE reads. The sample lists some 50,000 distinct CDR3 sequences, roughly 4% occurring once. This clonotype was counted ten times or more. The gene calls are TRBV29-1 and TRBJ1-1; D gene uncertain. This TCR derives from an adult who was a healthcare worker with PCR-confirmed SARS-CoV-2 infection or an uninfected control (not recorded which). Material: whole blood. The CDR3 here is CSVGRVMDTEAFF. CDR3 in DNA: TGCAGCGTTGGGCGGGTGATGGACACTGAAGCTTTCTTT.